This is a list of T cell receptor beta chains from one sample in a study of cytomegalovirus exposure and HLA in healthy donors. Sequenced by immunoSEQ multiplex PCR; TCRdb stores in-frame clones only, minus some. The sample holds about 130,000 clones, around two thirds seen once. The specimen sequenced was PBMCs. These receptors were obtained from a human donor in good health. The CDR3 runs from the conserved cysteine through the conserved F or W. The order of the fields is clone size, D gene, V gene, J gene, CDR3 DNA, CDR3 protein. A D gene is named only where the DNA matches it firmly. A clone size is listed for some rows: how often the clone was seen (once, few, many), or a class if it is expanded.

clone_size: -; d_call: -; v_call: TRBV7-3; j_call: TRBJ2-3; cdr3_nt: TGTGCCAGCAGCACAGGACAGCTAGCAGATACGCAGTATTTT; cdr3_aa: CASSTGQLADTQYF
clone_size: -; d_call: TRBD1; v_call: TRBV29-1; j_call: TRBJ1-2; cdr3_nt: TGCAGCGTTCGGGGAGAAGGGGGCCCTAACTATGGCTACACCTTC; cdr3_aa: CSVRGEGGPNYGYTF
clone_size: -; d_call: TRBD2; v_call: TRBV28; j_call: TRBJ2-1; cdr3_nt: TGTGCCAGCAGTTATACTAGCGGGAGGAGGAATGAGCAGTTCTTC; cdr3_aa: CASSYTSGRRNEQFF
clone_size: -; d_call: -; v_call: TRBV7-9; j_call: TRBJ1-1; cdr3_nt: TGTTCCAGCAGCGGTGACACCCAGAACACTGAAGCTTTCTTT; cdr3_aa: CSSSGDTQNTEAFF
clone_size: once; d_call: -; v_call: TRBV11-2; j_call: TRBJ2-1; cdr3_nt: TGTGCCAGCAGCCCTACCGTCCATGAGCAGTTCTTC; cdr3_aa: CASSPTVHEQFF
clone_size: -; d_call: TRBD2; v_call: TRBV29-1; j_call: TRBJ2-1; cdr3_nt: TGCAGCGTTGATTCTAGCGGCCTCTACAATGAGCAGTTCTTC; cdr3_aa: CSVDSSGLYNEQFF
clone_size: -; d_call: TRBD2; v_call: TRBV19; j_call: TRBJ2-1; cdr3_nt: TGTGCCAGTACCCGCCGTATGGAGCGGGGAAATGAGCAGTTCTTC; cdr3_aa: CASTRRMERGNEQFF
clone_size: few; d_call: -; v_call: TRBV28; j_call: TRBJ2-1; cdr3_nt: TGTGCCAGCACCGGAGACAGCCCCTACAATGAGCAGTTCTTC; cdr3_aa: CASTGDSPYNEQFF
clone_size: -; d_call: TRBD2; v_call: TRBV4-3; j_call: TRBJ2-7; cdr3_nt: TGCGCCAGCAGCCAAGATTCCAGCGGGGTCTACGAGCAGTACTTC; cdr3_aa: CASSQDSSGVYEQYF
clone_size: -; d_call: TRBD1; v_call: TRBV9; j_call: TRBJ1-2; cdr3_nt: TGTGCCAGCAGCGCTTTCCGGGACAGATTAACTAACTATGGCTACACCTTC; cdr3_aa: CASSAFRDRLTNYGYTF
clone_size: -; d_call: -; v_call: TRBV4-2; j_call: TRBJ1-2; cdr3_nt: TGTGCCAGCAGCCAAGAAGCGGGGGGCGCATATGGCTACACCTTC; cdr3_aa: CASSQEAGGAYGYTF
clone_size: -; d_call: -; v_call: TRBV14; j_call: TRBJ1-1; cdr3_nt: TGTGCCAGCAGCCAAGTTGGGGGCCTAGGGAACACTGAAGCTTTCTTT; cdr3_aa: CASSQVGGLGNTEAFF
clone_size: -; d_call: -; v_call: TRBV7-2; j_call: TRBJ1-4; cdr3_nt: TGTGCCAGCAGCCTAGACACAGGGAGAAATGAAAAACTGTTTTTT; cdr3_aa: CASSLDTGRNEKLFF
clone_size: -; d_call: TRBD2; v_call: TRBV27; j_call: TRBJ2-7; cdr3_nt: TGTGCCAGCAGTACACGACAGGGAACTAGCGGGAGGGACCCCTACGAGCAGTACTTC; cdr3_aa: CASSTRQGTSGRDPYEQYF
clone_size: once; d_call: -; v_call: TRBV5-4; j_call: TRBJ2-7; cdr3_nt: TGTGCCAGCAGCCACGGAGGCTCCTACGAGCAGTACTTC; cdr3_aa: CASSHGGSYEQYF
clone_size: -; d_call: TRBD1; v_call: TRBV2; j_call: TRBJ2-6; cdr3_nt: TGTGCCAGCAGTGTGGACAGGCAAACTGGGGCCAACGTCCTGACTTTC; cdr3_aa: CASSVDRQTGANVLTF
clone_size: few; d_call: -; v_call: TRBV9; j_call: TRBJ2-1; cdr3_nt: TGTGCCAGCAGCGCCGACTCTTCCTACAATGAGCAGTTCTTC; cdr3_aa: CASSADSSYNEQFF
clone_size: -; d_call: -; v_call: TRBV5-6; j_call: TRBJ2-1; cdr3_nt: TGTGCCAGCAGCTTGGGGCCTGGTGTTGGTGAGCAGTTCTTC; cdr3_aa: CASSLGPGVGEQFF
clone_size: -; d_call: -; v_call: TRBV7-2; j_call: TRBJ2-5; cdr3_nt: TGTGCCAGCAGCCAAAGGGGGGAGACCCAGTACTTC; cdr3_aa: CASSQRGETQYF
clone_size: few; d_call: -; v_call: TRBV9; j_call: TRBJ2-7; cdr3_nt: TGTGCCAGCAGCGCCCGGGACTCGTCTTCCTACGAGCAGTACTTC; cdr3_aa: CASSARDSSSYEQYF
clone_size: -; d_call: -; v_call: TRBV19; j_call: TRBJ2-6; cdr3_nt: TGTGCCAGTAGTATGCCAACTCTTTCTGGGGCCAACGTCCTGACTTTC; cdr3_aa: CASSMPTLSGANVLTF
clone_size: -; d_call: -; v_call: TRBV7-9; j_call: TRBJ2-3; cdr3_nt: TGTGCCAGCAGCTTAGCGATGTCGGGTGTTACGCAGTATTTT; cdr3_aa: CASSLAMSGVTQYF
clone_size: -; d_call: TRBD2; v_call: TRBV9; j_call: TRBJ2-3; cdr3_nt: TGTGCCAGCAGCCCTAGAGCGGGGGGCACAGATACGCAGTATTTT; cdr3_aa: CASSPRAGGTDTQYF
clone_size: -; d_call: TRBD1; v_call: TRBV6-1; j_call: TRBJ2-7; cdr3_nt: TGTGCCAGCAGAAACTGGGACAGGGACTACGAGCAGTACTTC; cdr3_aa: CASRNWDRDYEQYF
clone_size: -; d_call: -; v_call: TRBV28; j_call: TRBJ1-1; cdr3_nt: TGTGCCGTAGAGTCCACTGAAGCTTTCTTT; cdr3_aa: CAVESTEAFF
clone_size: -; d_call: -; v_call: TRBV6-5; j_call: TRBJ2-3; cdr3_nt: TGTGCCAGCAGTGCGACTAGTAGCACAGATACGCAGTATTTT; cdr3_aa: CASSATSSTDTQYF
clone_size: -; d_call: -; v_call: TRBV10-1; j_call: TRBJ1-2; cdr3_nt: TGCGCCAGCAGTGAGTCGGCAGGGGAGGGCTATGGCTACACCTTC; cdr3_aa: CASSESAGEGYGYTF
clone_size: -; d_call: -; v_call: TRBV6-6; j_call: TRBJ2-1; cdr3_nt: TGTGCCAGCAGTTACTCGTGGTCGACTCAACTGTATGTCCTCTTC; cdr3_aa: CASSYSWSTQLYVLF
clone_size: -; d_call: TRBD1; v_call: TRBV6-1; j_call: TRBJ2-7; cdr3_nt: TGTGCCAGCAGAGAACACCGGGACAGGGGCGAGCAGTACTTC; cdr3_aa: CASREHRDRGEQYF
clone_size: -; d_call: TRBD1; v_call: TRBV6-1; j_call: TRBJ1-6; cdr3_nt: TGTGCCAGCAGTGAAGTGGGACAGGGAGGTTCACCCCTCCACTTT; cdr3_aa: CASSEVGQGGSPLHF
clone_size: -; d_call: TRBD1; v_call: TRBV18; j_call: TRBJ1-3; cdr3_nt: TGTGCCAGCTCACCACTACAGGGGACGGGCGGAAACACCATATATTTT; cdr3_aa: CASSPLQGTGGNTIYF
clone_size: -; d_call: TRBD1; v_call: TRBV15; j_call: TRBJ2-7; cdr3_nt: TGTGCCACCAGTTCAGGGGGCCCAGACGAGCAGTACTTC; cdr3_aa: CATSSGGPDEQYF
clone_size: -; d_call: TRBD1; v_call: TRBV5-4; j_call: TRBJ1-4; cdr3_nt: TGTGCCAGCAGCTTAGACCAGGGACAGGGGGAAAAACTGTTTTTT; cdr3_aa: CASSLDQGQGEKLFF
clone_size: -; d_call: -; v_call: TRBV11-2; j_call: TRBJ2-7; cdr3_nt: TGTGCCAGCAGCTTCCGGCGGGCTTACGAGCAGTACTTC; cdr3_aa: CASSFRRAYEQYF
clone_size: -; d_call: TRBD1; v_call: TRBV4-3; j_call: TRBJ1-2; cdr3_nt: TGCGCCAGCAGCCACGGGGACAGTATAAGCCCGTCCTATGGCTACACCTTC; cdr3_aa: CASSHGDSISPSYGYTF
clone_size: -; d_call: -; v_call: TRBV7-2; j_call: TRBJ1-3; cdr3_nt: TGTGCCAGCAGCTTAGGACAGAGCTCTGGAAACACCATATATTTT; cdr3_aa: CASSLGQSSGNTIYF
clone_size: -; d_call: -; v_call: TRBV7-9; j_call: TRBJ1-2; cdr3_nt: TGTTCCAGCAGCCCAGGGTGGGGCTACACCTTC; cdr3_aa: CSSSPGWGYTF
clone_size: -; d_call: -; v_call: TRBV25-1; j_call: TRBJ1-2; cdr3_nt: TGTGCCAGCAGTGAGGCAGGGGTTTTCTATGGCTACACCTTC; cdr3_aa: CASSEAGVFYGYTF
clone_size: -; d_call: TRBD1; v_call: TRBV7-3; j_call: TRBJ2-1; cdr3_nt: TGTGCCAGCAGCTTAAGACAGGGGAGCAATGAGCAGTTCTTC; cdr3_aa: CASSLRQGSNEQFF
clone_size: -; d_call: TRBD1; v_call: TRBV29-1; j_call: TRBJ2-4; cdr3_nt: TGCAGCGTTGAAGGCCCCTCTGGAGGACAGGGGGGGGACATTCAGTACTTC; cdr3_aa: CSVEGPSGGQGGDIQYF
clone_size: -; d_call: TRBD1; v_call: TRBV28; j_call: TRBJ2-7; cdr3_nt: TGTGCCAGCAGTTTCCGGTACCGGGACAGGGGGCACGAGCAGTACTTC; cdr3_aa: CASSFRYRDRGHEQYF
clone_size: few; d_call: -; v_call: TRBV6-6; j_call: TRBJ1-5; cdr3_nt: TGTGCCAGCAGTCGGGGAAGCAATCAGCCCCAGCATTTT; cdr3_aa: CASSRGSNQPQHF
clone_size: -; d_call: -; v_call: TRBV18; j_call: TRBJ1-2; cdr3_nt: TGTGCCAGCTCAGCAGGACATGCTCTTGGTGGCTACACCTTC; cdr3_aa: CASSAGHALGGYTF
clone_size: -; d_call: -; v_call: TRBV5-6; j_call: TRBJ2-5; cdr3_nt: TGTGCCAGCAGCTTGGTCCATTGGCCAAGGGAGGAGACCCAGTACTTC; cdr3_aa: CASSLVHWPREETQYF
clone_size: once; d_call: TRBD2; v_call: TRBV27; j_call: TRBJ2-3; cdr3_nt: TGTGCCAGCAGTTTCCGTAGGACTAGCGGGAGGTTCGGAGATACGCAGTATTTT; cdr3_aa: CASSFRRTSGRFGDTQYF
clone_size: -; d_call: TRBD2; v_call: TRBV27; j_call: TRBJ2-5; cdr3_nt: TGTGCCAGCAGTTTTTCTAGCGGGAGGGAGGGAGAGACCCAGTACTTC; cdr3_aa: CASSFSSGREGETQYF
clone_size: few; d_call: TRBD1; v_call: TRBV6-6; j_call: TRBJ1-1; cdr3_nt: TGTGCCAGCAGTTACCCGGGACAGGGACACACTGAAGCTTTCTTT; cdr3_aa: CASSYPGQGHTEAFF
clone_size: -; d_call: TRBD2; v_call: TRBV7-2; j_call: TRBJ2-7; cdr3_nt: TGTGCCAGCAGCTTTAAAGGAAAGACTAGCATTAGCTCCTACGAGCAGTACTTC; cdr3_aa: CASSFKGKTSISSYEQYF
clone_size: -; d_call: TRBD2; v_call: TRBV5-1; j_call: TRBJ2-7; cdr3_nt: TGCGCCAGCAGTCGGGGAGGGGTCTCCTACGAGCAGTACTTC; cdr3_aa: CASSRGGVSYEQYF
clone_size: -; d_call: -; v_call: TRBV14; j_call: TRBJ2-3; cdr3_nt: TGTGCCAGCAGCCTATCGACTCTCACGTATACGCAGTATTTT; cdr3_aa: CASSLSTLTYTQYF
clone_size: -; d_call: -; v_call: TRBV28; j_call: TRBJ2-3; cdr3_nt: TGTGCCAGCAGTTTACACGGGAGCCGGAGTACGCAGTATTTT; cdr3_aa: CASSLHGSRSTQYF
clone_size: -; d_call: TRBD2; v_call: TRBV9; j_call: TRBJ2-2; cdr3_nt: TGTGCCAGCAGCGCTGGGACTAGCGTATCGAACACCGGGGAGCTGTTTTTT; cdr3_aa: CASSAGTSVSNTGELFF
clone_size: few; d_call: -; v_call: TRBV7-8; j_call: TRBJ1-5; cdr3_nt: TGTGCCAGCAGCTTATTTCAGCAGCCCCAGCATTTT; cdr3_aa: CASSLFQQPQHF
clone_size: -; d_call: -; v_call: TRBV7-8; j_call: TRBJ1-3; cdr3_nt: TGTGCCAGCAGCTTAGATACTTACTCTGGAAACACCATATATTTT; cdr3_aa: CASSLDTYSGNTIYF
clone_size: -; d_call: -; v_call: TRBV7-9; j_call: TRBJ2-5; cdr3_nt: TGTGCCAGCAGCTTCGGGACTGTACAAGAGACCCAGTACTTC; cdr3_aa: CASSFGTVQETQYF
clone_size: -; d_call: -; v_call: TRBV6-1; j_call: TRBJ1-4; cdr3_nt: TGTGCCAGCACGGGGGGGACACCTTATGAAAAACTGTTTTTT; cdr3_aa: CASTGGTPYEKLFF
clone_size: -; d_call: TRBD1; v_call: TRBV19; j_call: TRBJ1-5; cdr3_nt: TGTGCCAGTAGTACTCCCCCCGGGACAGGAGTGAATCAGCCCCAGCATTTT; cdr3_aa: CASSTPPGTGVNQPQHF
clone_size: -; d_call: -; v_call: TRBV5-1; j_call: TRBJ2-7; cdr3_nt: TGCGCCAGCAATAAGGGGGAGGGACTCTACGAGCAGTACTTC; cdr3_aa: CASNKGEGLYEQYF
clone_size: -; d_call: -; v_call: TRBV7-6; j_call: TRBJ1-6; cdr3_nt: TGTGCCAGCAGCTCCGGGGCTCTGGGGGCAGATTCACCCCTCCACTTT; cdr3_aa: CASSSGALGADSPLHF
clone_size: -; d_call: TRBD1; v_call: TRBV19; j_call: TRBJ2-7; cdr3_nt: TGTGCCAGTAGTCGTACAGGGGGCGACGAGCAGTACTTC; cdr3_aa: CASSRTGGDEQYF